This T cell receptor (beta chain) came from a study of T cell responses to AZD1222 COVID-19 vaccine. Notes on the study in general: Clonal diversity was possibly underestimated; the donors were predominantly white British and more often female. Every sample of the repertoires postdated the peak T cell response.

Method: immunoSEQ multiplex PCR; TCRdb's copy keeps in-frame clones and lacks some. The sample lists roughly 140,000 clones; roughly nine tenths were seen once. Regarding this clone: The antigen is unknown.

Germline assignment: CDR1 SGHNT and CDR2 YYREEE (reference sequence). Unmatched junction bases numbered 7, after V lost 0 bases and J lost 8 bases. The CDR3 contains 16 residues. This TCR derives from an adult in good health. The chain couples TRBV5-4 to TRBJ2-2; 10 nucleotides agree with TRBD2. The material sequenced was peripheral blood, taken on day 0 of AZD1222 vaccination. The chain's CDR3 is CASSLGRRAGGGELFF. Here the CDR3 DNA reads TGTGCCAGCAGCTTGGGACGGCGAGCGGGAGGGGGGGAGCTGTTTTTT.